This T cell receptor (beta chain) was retrieved from a study of blood T cells in healthy people across ages. Germline V gene sequence: CDR1 SGHAT, CDR2 FQNNGV. The CDR3 is 14 residues long. V lost 1 base to trimming and J lost 8 bases, with 11 bases between them. Study findings and constraints: With naive T cell percentage, TCR beta diversity showed a strong correlation.

With regard to this clonotype: Its antigen is currently unknown.

With a J-beta primer mix and a sample-barcoded 5' primer, a second PCR ran about 7 to 11 cycles. Each CDR3 protein is one row after TCRdb ran MiXCR on the 5' RACE reads. The sample carries over 1,300,000 distinct CDR3 sequences, roughly 60% recorded once. The rearrangement uses TRBV11-2 and TRBJ2-2; D remains unclear. The sequencing input was blood. This TCR came from a man younger than 35 in good health. CDR3: CASSLGLVGGELFF. The CDR3 DNA is TGTGCCAGCAGCTTAGGTCTAGTTGGTGGGGAGCTGTTTTTT.